These 22 T cell receptor beta chains originate from one sample sequenced in a study of blood T cell repertoires in COVID-19 (TCRdb year 2020). Library creation used the immunoSEQ multiplex PCR assay. As stored in TCRdb, this immuneACCESS dataset retains in-frame rearrangements with V and J assigned. A fraction of the clones does not appear; measured against another copy, unresolved V genes explain less than half of the discrepancy, and the remainder lacks a known reason. The sample profile shows 210,000 or so clones; about 84% of them were found once. In total, the top ten clones hold about 4% of the sample. Sequenced input: PBMCs or T cells enriched from blood (not recorded which). Receptors were obtained from a man between 25 and 39 years old with acute COVID-19.

V is TRBV6-1 and J is TRBJ1-4; possibly TRBD1 for D (6 bases). V lost 2 bases and J 3 bases, leaving 13 bases between the germline ends. Germline assignment: CDR1 MNHNS and CDR2 SASEGT. This CDR3 is 16 amino acids long. As DNA, the CDR3 is TGTGCCAGCAGTGAAAGGTCAGGACAGTCTAATGAAAAACTGTTTTTT. This codes for CASSERSGQSNEKLFF.

The chain joins TRBV27 to TRBJ1-4; D is undetermined. V gave up 4 bases and J gave up 0 bases, with 6 bases separating them. Germline V CDR1 and CDR2: MNHEY, SMNVEV (reference sequence). This CDR3 has 14 residues. The CDR3 is CASSSRPTNEKLFF. For the CDR3, the DNA is TGTGCCAGCAGTTCGAGGCCAACTAATGAAAAACTGTTTTTT.

The V and J genes are TRBV5-4 and TRBJ2-3, with TRBD2 identical over 8 bases. The V gene's germline CDR1 is SGHNT and CDR2 YYREEE (reference sequence). The CDR3 loop spans 16 amino acids. V lost 1 base and J lost 0; bases outside the gene matches: 4. The CDR3 sequence: CASSLWRGVSTDTQYF. For the CDR3, the DNA is TGTGCCAGCAGCTTGTGGCGGGGGGTTAGCACAGATACGCAGTATTTT.

This clone was picked up a small number of times. In nucleotides, the CDR3 is TGTGCCATCAGTGACCCCCGTGGCTACACCTTC. It codes for CAISDPRGYTF. V is TRBV10-3 and J is TRBJ1-2; D unresolved. V dropped 3 bases and J dropped 7 bases, with 6 bases sitting between them. This CDR3 is 11 amino acids long. Germline CDR1 is ENHRY and CDR2 is SYGVKD.

The CDR3: CASSFPGELDTQYF. CDR3 coding DNA: TGCGCCAGCTCTTTCCCGGGGGAGCTAGATACGCAGTATTTT. The chain recombines TRBV5-1 with TRBJ2-3, with D perhaps matching TRBD2 (6 bases). Per the germline V gene, CDR1 is SGHRS and CDR2 is YFSETQ. The CDR3 loop spans 14 amino acids. The V gene lost 7 bases and the J gene lost 5 bases, with 17 bases spanning the gap.

The rearrangement joins TRBV18 to TRBJ1-1, with 9 bases fitting TRBD1. This CDR3 spans 16 amino acids. With 4 bases clipped from V and 1 base from J, the junction kept 7 bases outside the gene matches. The germline gives CDR1 KGHSH, CDR2 LQKENI. The CDR3 is CASSQAVGQGNTEAFF. CDR3 nucleotide sequence: TGTGCCAGCTCACAGGCCGTGGGACAGGGGAACACTGAAGCTTTCTTT.

V is TRBV5-1 and J is TRBJ1-1; D gene ambiguous. Germline V gene sequence: CDR1 SGHRS, CDR2 YFSETQ. Trimming stripped 4 bases from V and 0 bases from J, with 13 bases between. This CDR3 region has 15 residues. The CDR3 DNA sequence: TGCGCCAGCAGCCCGGGGTCAACGGTGAACACTGAAGCTTTCTTT. As protein: CASSPGSTVNTEAFF.

The chain combines TRBV7-2 with TRBJ2-7, with 12 bases that match TRBD2. The CDR3 is 14 amino acids. In germline, CDR1 is SGHTA, CDR2 FQGNSA. V was pared by 5 bases and J by 4 bases, with 3 bases of the junction left unmatched. The CDR3: CASSLTSGGYEQYF. The CDR3 DNA follows: TGTGCCAGCAGCCTGACTAGCGGGGGATACGAGCAGTACTTC.

This clone appeared a few times. The rearrangement uses TRBV24-1 and TRBJ2-7; 7 nucleotides match TRBD2. V lost 4 bases and J lost 5; bases outside the gene matches: 13. Germline V gene sequence: CDR1 KGHDR, CDR2 SFDVKD. CDR3 length: 16 amino acids. CDR3 coding DNA: TGTGCCACCAGTGACCCAAACCCCCAAGGGAGGGACGAGCAGTACTTC. It translates to CATSDPNPQGRDEQYF.

This sequence joins TRBV6-1 and TRBJ2-1, with no clear D. Trimming removed 3 bases at V and 5 bases at J, with 5 bases between. The CDR3 is made up of 12 amino acids. In germline, CDR1 is MNHNS, CDR2 SASEGT. The CDR3 DNA reads as TGTGCCAGCAGTGATGTAAACAATGAGCAGTTCTTC. Translating it yields CASSDVNNEQFF.

In the case of this clone: Other DNA sequences in this sample translate to the same CDR3. The chain carries TRBV7-3 and TRBJ2-5; maybe TRBD2 (5 bases). The V gene's germline CDR1 is SGHTA and CDR2 FQGTGA. Trimming took 1 base from V and 1 from J, leaving 7 bases between them. This CDR3 contains 14 residues. DNA of the CDR3: TGTGCCAGCAGCTTAAACGGAGGCCAAGAGACCCAGTACTTC. This codes for CASSLNGGQETQYF.

This rearrangement joins TRBV18 to TRBJ1-1; 8 nucleotides align to TRBD1. The junction had 6 bases not matched to a gene; V was cut back by 3 bases and J by 6 bases. CDR3 size: 14 residues. Germline CDR1 is KGHSH and CDR2 is LQKENI. Written as DNA, the CDR3 is TGTGCCAGCTCACCGACAGGGGCAGCCGCTGAAGCTTTCTTT. Translating it yields CASSPTGAAAEAFF.

V and J are TRBV7-7 and TRBJ2-1; D possibly corresponds to TRBD2 (5 bases). Germline-derived CDR1 and CDR2 are SSHAT and FNYEAQ (reference sequence). This CDR3 comprises 15 residues. Deletions cut 5 bases from V and 0 bases from J, with 11 bases between. DNA of the CDR3: TGTGCCAGCAGCCCTCAGCGGATCTCCTACAATGAGCAGTTCTTC. As protein: CASSPQRISYNEQFF. Filled out from reference TRBV7-7 and TRBJ2-1, the complete variable domain reads GAGVSQSPRYKVTKRGQDVTLRCDPISSHATLYWYQQALGQGPEFLTYFNYEAQPDKSGLPSDRFSAERPEGSISTLTIQRTEQRDSAMYRCASSPQRISYNEQFFGPGTRLTVL.

This clone was observed a handful of times. The gene calls are TRBV19 and TRBJ1-6; 9 bases align to TRBD1. Per the germline V gene, CDR1 is LNHDA and CDR2 is SQIVND (reference sequence). This CDR3 spans 13 amino acids. V was pared by 3 bases and J by 9 bases, with 0 bases of the junction left unmatched. In DNA, the CDR3 is TGTGCCAGTAGTATGGGACAGGGTTCACCCCTCCACTTT. Residues: CASSMGQGSPLHF.

The chain is built from TRBV18 and TRBJ1-6; no clear D gene. The CDR3 runs to 16 residues. CDR1 and CDR2 from the germline V gene are KGHSH and LQKENI. Deletions cut 0 bases from V and 6 bases from J, with 12 bases between. CDR3 DNA sequence: TGTGCCAGCTCACCACCGGTCCTAACGGGTAATTCACCCCTCCACTTT. Translating it yields CASSPPVLTGNSPLHF.

V gene TRBV18 combines with J gene TRBJ2-5, with 9 nucleotides matching TRBD1. Germline V gene data show CDR1 as KGHSH and CDR2 as LQKENI. The junction had 15 bases not matched to a gene; V was cut back by 2 bases and J by 5 bases. The CDR3 spans 18 residues. CDR3 nucleotide sequence: TGTGCCAGCTCACCATTTTTGGGACAGGGAATCGTTGAGGAGACCCAGTACTTC. Protein sequence: CASSPFLGQGIVEETQYF.

This chain uses TRBV12-3 or TRBV12-4 with TRBJ2-6, with D hard to call. The V and J ends lost 6 bases and 8 bases respectively, with 11 bases between them. The CDR3 extends over 13 amino acids. Written as DNA, the CDR3 is TGTGCCAGCAGGTTGCCCGGGTCCAACGTCCTGACTTTC. It codes for CASRLPGSNVLTF.

V and J are TRBV30 and TRBJ2-7; perhaps TRBD2 as D (5 bases). Between the trimmed V and J ends, which lost 2 bases and 7 bases, there was a span of 18 bases. The CDR3 has 14 amino acids. Germline CDR1 is GTSNPN and CDR2 is SVGIG (reference sequence). This chain's CDR3 is CAWSRSGTRGEQYF. DNA of the CDR3: TGTGCCTGGAGTAGGTCCGGCACCCGGGGAGAGCAGTACTTC.

CDR3 nucleotide sequence: TGTGCCATCAGTGATGGACAAATAAATGAAAAACTGTTTTTT. Encoded protein: CAISDGQINEKLFF. The chain is built from TRBV10-3 and TRBJ1-4; a possible D gene is TRBD1 (5 bases). V lost 3 bases, J lost 5 bases, and 10 bases lay in between. Looked up from germline, CDR1 is ENHRY and CDR2 is SYGVKD. The CDR3 covers 14 residues.

The genes are TRBV7-6 and TRBJ2-1, with TRBD2 as a possible D gene (7 bases). Between the trimmed V and J ends, which lost 8 bases and 9 bases, there was a span of 17 bases. CDR3 length: 13 amino acids. Germline CDR1 SGHVS, CDR2 FNYEAQ. The CDR3 is CASSLLAGAEQFF. In nucleotides, the CDR3 is TGTGCCAGCTCCCTGCTGGCGGGGGCTGAGCAGTTCTTC.

Comments on this clone: A much larger clone lies a single base off, so this may be a read error. This sequence joins TRBV19 and TRBJ2-7; D ambiguous. Germline values: CDR1 LNHDA, CDR2 SQIVND (reference sequence). The CDR3 spans 13 residues. The CDR3 nucleotides read TGTGCCAGTAGTATAGAAGCATCCTACGGGCAGTACTTC. Translated, it gives CASSIEASYGQYF.

The chain carries TRBV7-6 and TRBJ2-7; 10 positions match TRBD1. The CDR3 loop spans 14 amino acids. In germline, CDR1 is SGHVS, CDR2 FNYEAQ. V shed 4 bases and J 2 bases; nucleotides not matched to a gene: 2. The CDR3 DNA sequence: TGTGCCAGCAGCTGGGGACAGGGGCCCTACGAGCAGTACTTC. Amino acid sequence: CASSWGQGPYEQYF.